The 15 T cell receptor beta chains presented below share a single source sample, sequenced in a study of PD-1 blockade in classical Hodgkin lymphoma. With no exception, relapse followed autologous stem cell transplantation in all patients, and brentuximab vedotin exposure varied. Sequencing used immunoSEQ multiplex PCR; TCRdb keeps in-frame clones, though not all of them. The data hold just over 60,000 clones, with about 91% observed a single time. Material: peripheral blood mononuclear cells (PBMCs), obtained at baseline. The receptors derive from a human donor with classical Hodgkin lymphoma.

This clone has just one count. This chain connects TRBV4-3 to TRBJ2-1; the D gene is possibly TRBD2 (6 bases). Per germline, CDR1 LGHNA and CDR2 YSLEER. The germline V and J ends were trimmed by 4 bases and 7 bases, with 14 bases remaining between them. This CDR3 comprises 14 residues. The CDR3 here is CASSRDPGRNEQFF. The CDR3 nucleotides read TGCGCCAGCAGCCGGGACCCGGGGAGGAATGAGCAGTTCTTC.

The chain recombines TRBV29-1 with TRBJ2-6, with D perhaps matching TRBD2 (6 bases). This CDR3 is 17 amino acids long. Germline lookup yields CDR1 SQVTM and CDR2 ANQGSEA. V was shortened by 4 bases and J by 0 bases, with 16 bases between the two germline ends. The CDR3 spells CSVVSREVGSGANVLTF. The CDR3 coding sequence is TGCAGCGTTGTAAGCAGGGAGGTTGGCTCTGGGGCCAACGTCCTGACTTTC.

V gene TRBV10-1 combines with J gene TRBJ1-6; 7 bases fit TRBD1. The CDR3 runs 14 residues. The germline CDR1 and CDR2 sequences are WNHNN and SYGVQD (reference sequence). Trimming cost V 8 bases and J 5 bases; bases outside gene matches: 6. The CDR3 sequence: CASGVGQNNSPLHF. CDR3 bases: TGCGCCAGCGGAGTGGGACAGAATAATTCACCCCTCCACTTT.

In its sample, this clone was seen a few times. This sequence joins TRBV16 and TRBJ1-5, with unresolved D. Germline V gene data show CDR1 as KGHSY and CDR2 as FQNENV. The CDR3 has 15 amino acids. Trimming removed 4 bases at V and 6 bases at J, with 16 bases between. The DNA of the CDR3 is TGTGCCAGCAGCCCGCCGGAAGGGAGAAGTCAGCCCCAGCATTTT. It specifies CASSPPEGRSQPQHF.

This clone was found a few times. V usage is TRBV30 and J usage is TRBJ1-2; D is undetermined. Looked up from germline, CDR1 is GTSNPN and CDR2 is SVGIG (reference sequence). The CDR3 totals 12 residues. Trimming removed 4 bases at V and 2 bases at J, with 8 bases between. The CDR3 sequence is CAWTSSNYGYTF. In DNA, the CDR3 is TGTGCCTGGACTTCCTCCAACTATGGCTACACCTTC.

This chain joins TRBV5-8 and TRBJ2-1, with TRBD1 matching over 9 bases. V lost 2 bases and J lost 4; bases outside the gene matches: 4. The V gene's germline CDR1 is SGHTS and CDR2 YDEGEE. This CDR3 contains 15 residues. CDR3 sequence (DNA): TGTGCCAGCAGCTTAGAGGACAGGGGTTACAATGAGCAGTTCTTC. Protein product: CASSLEDRGYNEQFF.

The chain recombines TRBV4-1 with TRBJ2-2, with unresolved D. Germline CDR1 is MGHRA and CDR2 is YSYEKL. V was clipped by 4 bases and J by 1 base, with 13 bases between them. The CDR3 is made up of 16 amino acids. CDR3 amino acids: CASSPSPGLNTGELFF. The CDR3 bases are TGCGCCAGCAGCCCCTCCCCAGGCCTGAACACCGGGGAGCTGTTTTTT.

In DNA, the CDR3 is TGTGCCAGCAGTCCAAAACGACCCGGGTCGCCTAAAGCGACCCAGTACTTC. Encoded protein: CASSPKRPGSPKATQYF. The chain carries TRBV27 and TRBJ2-5; D is ambiguous. The CDR3 consists of 17 residues. Trimming removed 5 bases from V and 7 bases from J, with 26 bases in between. CDR1 and CDR2 from the germline V gene are MNHEY and SMNVEV (reference sequence).

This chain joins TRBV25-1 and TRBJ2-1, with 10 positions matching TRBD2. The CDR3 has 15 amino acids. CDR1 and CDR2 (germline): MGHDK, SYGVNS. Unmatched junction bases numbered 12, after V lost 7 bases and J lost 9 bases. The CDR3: CASTIGLAVSGEQFF. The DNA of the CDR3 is TGTGCCAGCACCATTGGACTAGCGGTGAGTGGTGAGCAGTTCTTC. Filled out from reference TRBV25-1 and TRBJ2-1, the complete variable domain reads EADIYQTPRYLVIGTGKKITLECSQTMGHDKMYWYQQDPGMELHLIHYSYGVNSTEKGDLSSESTVSRIRTEHFPLTLESARPSHTSQYLCASTIGLAVSGEQFFGPGTRLTVL.

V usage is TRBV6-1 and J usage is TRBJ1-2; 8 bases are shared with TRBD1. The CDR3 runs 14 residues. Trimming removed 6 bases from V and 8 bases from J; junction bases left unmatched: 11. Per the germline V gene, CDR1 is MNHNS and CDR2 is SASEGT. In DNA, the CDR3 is TGTGCCAGCAGCTGGGGACAGGAGGTTGGAGGCTACACCTTC. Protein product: CASSWGQEVGGYTF.

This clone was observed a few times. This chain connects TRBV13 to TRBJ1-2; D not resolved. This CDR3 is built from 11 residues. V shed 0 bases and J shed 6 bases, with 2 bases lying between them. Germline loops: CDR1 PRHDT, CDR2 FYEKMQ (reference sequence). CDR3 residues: CASSLGDGYTF. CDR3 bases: TGTGCCAGCAGCTTAGGGGATGGCTACACCTTC.

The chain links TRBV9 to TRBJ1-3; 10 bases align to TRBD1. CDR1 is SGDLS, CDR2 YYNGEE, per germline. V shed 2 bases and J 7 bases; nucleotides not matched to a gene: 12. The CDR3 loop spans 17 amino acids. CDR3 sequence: CASSVGQGPYDGNTIYF. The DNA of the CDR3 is TGTGCCAGCAGCGTGGGACAGGGGCCATATGACGGGAACACCATATATTTT.

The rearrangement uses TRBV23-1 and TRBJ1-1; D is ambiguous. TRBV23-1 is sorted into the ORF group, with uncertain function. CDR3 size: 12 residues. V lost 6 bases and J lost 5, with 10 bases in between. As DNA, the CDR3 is TGCGCCAGCAGCCATCGGTGGACTGAAGCTTTCTTT. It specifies CASSHRWTEAFF.

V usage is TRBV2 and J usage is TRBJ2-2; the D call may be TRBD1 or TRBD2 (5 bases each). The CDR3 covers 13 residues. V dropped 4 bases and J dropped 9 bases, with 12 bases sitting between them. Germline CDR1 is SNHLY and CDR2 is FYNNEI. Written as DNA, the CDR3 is TGTGCCAGCAGTGGGGTTGAGGGGCGGGAGCTGTTTTTT. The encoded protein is CASSGVEGRELFF.

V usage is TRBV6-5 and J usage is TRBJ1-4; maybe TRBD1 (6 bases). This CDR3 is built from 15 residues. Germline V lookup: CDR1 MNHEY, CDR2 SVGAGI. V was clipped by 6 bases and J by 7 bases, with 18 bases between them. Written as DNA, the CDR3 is TGTGCCAGCAGGGTTTGGGACAATTCGGCTGAAAAACTGTTTTTT. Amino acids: CASRVWDNSAEKLFF.